This T cell receptor (beta chain) was sequenced in a study of T-cell reconstitution after alpha-beta-depleted transplantation in children. The TCRbeta library was prepared with unique molecular identifiers. TCRdb redid the calling of the PCR reads with MiXCR, one entry per CDR3 protein. The repertoire has roughly 340,000 distinct CDR3 sequences, around 15% of them found once; the top ten carry roughly 40%. CDR1 and CDR2 (germline): DFQATT, SNEGSKA (reference sequence). The CDR3 sequence is 23 residues long. J was trimmed by 0 bases and V by 5 bases; bases with no gene match: 29. The starting material was PBMCs, mostly from graft donor cells, obtained 360 days after TCRalphabeta/CD19-depleted stem cell transplant. The chain links TRBV20-1 to TRBJ2-1, with 9 nucleotides matching TRBD2. This sequence originates from a male patient between 2 and 10 years old who had a stem cell transplant for acute lymphoblastic leukemia, so the T cells may come from the graft donor. The CDR3 sequence is CSAQSLELLPGLAPLLSYNEQFF. The CDR3 DNA follows: TGCAGTGCTCAATCGCTAGAACTGCTCCCGGGACTAGCCCCCCTTCTCTCCTACAATGAGCAGTTCTTC.